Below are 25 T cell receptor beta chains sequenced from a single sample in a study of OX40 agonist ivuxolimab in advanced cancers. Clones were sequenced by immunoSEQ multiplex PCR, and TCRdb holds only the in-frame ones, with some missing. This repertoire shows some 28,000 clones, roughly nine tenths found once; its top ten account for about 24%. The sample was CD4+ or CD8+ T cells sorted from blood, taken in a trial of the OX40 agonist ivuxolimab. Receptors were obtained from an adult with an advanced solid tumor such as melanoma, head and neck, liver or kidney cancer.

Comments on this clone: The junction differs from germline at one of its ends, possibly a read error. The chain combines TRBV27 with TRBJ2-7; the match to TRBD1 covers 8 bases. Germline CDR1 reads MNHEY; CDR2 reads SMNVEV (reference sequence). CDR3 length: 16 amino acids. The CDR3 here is CASSHHPGTGTYGQYF. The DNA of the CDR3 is TGTGCCAGCAGTCATCACCCCGGGACAGGAACCTACGGGCAGTACTTC.

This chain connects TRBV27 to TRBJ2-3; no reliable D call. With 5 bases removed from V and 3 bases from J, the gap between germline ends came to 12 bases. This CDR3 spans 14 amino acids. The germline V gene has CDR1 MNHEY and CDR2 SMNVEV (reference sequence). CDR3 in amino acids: CASSEPFRTDTQYF. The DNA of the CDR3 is TGTGCCAGCAGTGAACCCTTCAGAACAGATACGCAGTATTTT.

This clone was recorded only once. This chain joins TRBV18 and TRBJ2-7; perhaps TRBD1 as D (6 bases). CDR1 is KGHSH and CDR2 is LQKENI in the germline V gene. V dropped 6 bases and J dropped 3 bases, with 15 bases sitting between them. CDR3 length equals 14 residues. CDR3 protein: CASSPKQGFYEQYF. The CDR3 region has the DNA TGTGCCAGCTCGCCTAAACAGGGTTTCTACGAGCAGTACTTC.

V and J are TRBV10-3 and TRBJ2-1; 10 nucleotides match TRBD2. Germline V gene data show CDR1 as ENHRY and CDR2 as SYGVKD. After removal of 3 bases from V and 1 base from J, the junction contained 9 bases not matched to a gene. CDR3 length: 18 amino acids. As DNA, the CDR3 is TGTGCCATCAGTGATAAAGACCTAGCGGGAGTGTCCTACAATGAGCAGTTCTTC. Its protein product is CAISDKDLAGVSYNEQFF.

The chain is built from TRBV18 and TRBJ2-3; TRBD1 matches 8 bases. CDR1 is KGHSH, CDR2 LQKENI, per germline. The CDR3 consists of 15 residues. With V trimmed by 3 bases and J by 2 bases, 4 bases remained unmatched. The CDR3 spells CASSPGQGHTDTQYF. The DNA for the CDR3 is TGTGCCAGCTCACCCGGACAGGGTCACACAGATACGCAGTATTTT.

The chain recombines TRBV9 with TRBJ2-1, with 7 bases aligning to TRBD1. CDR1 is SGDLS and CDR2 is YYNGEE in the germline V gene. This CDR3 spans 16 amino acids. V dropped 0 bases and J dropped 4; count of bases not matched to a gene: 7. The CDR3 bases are TGTGCCAGCAGCGTAGGAGGCAGGACAGGTTACAATGAGCAGTTCTTC. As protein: CASSVGGRTGYNEQFF.

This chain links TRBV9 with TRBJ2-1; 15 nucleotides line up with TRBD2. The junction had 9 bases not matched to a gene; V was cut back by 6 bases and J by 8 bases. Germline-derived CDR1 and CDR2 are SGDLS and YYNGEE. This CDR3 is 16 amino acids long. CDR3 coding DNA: TGTGCCAGCAACTACGGACTAGCGGGAGGGAGGGATGAGCAGTTCTTC. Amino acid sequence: CASNYGLAGGRDEQFF.

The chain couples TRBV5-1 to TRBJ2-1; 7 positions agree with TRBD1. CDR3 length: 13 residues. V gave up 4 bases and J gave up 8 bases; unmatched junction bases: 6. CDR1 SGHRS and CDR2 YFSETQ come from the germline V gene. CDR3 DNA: TGCGCCAGCAGCCCAGACAGGGACCATGAGCAGTTCTTC. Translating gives CASSPDRDHEQFF.

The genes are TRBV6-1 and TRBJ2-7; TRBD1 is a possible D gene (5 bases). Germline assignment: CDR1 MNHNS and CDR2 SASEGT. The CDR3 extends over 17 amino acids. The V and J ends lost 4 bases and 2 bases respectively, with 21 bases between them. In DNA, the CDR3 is TGTGCCAGCAGTGGACCTCTATTCTTTACAGGTACCTACGAGCAGTACTTC. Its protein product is CASSGPLFFTGTYEQYF.

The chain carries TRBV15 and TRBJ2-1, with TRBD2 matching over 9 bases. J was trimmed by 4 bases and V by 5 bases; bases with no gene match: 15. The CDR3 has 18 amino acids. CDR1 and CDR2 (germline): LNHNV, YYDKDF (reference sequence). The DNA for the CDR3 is TGTGCCACCAGCCGAGGCGGGAGGGGAGAACTAGCATACAATGAGCAGTTCTTC. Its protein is CATSRGGRGELAYNEQFF.

CDR3 DNA: TGTGCCAGCAGTGAACTAGGCGCGGGAGGCTACAATGAGCAGTTCTTC. This codes for CASSELGAGGYNEQFF. The chain couples TRBV2 to TRBJ2-1, with 8 bases aligning to TRBD2. In germline, CDR1 is SNHLY, CDR2 FYNNEI. This CDR3 region has 16 residues. V lost 2 bases to trimming and J lost 3 bases; unmatched junction nucleotides: 6.

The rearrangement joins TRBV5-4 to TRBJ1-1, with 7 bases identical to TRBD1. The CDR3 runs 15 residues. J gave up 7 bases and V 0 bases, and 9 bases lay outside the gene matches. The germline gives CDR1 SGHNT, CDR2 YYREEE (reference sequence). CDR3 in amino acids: CASSLALGTEVEAFF. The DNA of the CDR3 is TGTGCCAGCAGCTTGGCTCTGGGGACAGAAGTTGAAGCTTTCTTT.

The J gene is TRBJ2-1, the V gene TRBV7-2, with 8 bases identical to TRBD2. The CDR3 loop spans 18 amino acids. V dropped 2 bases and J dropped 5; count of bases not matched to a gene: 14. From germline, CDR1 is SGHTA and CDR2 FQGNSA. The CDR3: CASSLWTSFSPANNEQFF. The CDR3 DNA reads TGTGCCAGCAGCTTATGGACTAGCTTCTCCCCTGCCAACAATGAGCAGTTCTTC.

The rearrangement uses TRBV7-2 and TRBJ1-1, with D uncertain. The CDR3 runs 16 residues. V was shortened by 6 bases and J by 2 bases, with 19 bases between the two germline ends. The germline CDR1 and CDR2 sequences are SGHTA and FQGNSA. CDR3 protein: CASSFLTWALNTEAFF. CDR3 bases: TGTGCCAGCAGTTTTCTGACCTGGGCCCTAAACACTGAAGCTTTCTTT. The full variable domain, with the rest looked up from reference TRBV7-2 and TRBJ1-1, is GAGVSQSPSNKVTEKGKDVELRCDPISGHTALYWYRQSLGQGLEFLIYFQGNSAPDKSGLPSDRFSAERTGGSVSTLTIQRTQQEDSAVYLCASSFLTWALNTEAFFGQGTRLTVV.

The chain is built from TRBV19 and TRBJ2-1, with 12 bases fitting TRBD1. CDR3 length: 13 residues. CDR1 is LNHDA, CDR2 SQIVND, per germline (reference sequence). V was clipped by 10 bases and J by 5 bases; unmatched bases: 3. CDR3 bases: TGTGCCACCCGGGACAGGGGGCACAATGAGCAGTTCTTC. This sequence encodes CATRDRGHNEQFF.

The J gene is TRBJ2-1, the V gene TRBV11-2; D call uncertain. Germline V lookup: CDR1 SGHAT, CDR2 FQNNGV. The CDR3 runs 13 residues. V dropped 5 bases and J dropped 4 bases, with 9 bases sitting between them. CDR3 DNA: TGTGCCAGCAGCCTGAACGCGTACAATGAGCAGTTCTTC. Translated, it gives CASSLNAYNEQFF.

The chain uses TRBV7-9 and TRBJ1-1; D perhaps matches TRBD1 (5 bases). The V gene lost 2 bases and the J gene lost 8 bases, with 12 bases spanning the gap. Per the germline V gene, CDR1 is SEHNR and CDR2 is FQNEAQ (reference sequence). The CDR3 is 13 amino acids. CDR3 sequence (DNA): TGTGCCAGCAGCTTACCTAGATACAGGGAAGCTTTCTTT. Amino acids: CASSLPRYREAFF.

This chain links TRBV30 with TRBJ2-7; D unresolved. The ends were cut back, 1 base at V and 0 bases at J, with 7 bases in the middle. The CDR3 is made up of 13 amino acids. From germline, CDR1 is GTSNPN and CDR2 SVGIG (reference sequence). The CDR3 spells CAWSDSNSYEQYF. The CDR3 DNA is TGTGCCTGGAGTGACTCGAACTCCTACGAGCAGTACTTC.

CDR3 in DNA: TGTGCCAGCAGCTGGACTAGCGGTCTACGCTCTAGCACAGATACGCAGTATTTT. Its translation is CASSWTSGLRSSTDTQYF. This chain connects TRBV13 to TRBJ2-3, with 10 bases lining up with TRBD2. CDR1 and CDR2 (germline): PRHDT, FYEKMQ (reference sequence). The length of the CDR3 is 18 residues. Trimming removed 4 bases from V and 0 bases from J; junction bases left unmatched: 10.

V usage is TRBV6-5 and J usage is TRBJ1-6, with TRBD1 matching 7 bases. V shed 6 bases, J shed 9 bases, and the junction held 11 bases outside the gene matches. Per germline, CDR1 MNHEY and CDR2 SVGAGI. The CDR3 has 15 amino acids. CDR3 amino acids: CASSQTGQSGSPLHF. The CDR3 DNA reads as TGTGCCAGCAGCCAGACGGGACAGAGCGGTTCACCCCTCCACTTT.

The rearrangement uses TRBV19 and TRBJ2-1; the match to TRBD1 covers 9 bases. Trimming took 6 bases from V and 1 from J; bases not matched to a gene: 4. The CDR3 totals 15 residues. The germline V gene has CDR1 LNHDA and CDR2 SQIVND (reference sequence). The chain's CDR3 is CASSKDRGSYNEQFF. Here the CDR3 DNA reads TGTGCCAGTAGCAAGGACAGGGGTTCCTACAATGAGCAGTTCTTC.

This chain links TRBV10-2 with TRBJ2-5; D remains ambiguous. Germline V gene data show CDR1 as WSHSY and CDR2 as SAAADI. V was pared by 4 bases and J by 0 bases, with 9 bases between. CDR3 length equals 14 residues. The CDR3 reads CASSVQQYQETQYF. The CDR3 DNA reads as TGCGCCAGCAGTGTGCAGCAGTACCAAGAGACCCAGTACTTC.

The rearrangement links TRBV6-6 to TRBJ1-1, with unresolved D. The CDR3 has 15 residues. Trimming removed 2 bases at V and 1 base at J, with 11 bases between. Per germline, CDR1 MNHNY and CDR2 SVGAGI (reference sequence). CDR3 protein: CASSYGRIQNTEAFF. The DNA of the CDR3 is TGTGCCAGCAGTTACGGGAGAATTCAGAACACTGAAGCTTTCTTT.

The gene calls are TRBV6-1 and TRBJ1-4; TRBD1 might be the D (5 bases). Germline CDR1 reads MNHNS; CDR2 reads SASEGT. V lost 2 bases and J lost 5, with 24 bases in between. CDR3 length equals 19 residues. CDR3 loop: CASSEFNGGISGLNEKLFF. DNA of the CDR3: TGTGCCAGCAGTGAATTCAATGGGGGTATTTCCGGGTTGAATGAAAAACTGTTTTTT.

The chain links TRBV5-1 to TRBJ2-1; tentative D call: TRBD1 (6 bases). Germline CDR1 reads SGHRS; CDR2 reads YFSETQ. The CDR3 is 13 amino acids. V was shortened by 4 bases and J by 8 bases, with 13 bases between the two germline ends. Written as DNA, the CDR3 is TGCGCCAGCAGCGTGAGGGGGTTCGATGAGCAGTTCTTC. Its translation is CASSVRGFDEQFF.